One T cell receptor beta chain is described in this entry. The sample belongs to a study of control samples from healthy donors and cancer patients. Libraries were prepared by immunoSEQ multiplex PCR; TCRdb keeps only in-frame clonotypes and omits some of them. The sample has over 85,000 clones; less than 85% are singletons. Per germline, CDR1 SGHKS and CDR2 YYEKEE (reference sequence). The CDR3 has 15 residues. V was shortened by 4 bases and J by 4 bases, with 17 bases between the two germline ends. The TCR comes from a man aged 65-85 years with lung cancer. The sample taken for sequencing was PBMCs. V is TRBV5-5 and J is TRBJ1-2; no clear D. The CDR3 sequence: CASSPPTGVGYGYTF. CDR3 in DNA: TGTGCCAGCAGCCCTCCGACTGGGGTCGGCTATGGCTACACCTTC.